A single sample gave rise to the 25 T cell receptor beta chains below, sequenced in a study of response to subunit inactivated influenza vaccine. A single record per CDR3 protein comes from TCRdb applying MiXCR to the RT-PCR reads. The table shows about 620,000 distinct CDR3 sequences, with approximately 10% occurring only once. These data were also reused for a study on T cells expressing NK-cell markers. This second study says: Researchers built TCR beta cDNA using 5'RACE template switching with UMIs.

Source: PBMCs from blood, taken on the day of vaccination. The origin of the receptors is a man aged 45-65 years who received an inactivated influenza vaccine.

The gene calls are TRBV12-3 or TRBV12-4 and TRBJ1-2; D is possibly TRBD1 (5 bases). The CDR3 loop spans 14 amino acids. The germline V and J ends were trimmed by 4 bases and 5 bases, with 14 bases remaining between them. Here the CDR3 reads CASSSSGRTYGYTF. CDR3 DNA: TGTGCCAGCAGTTCGTCGGGACGGACGTATGGCTACACCTTC.

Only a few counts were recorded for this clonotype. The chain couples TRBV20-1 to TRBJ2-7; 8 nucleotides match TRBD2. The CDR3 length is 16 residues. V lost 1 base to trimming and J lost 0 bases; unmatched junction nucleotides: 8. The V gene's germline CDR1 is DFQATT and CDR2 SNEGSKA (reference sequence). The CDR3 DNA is TGCAGTGCTAGAGGACAGAGCGGGAGCGGCTCCTACGAGCAGTACTTC. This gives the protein CSARGQSGSGSYEQYF.

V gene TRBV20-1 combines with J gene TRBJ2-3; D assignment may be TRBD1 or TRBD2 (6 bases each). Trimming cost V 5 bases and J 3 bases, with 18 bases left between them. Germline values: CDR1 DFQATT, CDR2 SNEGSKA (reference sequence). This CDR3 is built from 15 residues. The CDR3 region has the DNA TGCAGTGCTCCAGAGGGGGGAATATGGACAGATACGCAGTATTTT. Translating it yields CSAPEGGIWTDTQYF.

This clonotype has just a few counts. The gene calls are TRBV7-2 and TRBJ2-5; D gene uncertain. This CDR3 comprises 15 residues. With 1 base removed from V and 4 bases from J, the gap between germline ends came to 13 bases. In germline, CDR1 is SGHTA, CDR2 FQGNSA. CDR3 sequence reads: CASSLGNTGGETQYF. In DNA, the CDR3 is TGTGCCAGCAGCTTAGGGAATACGGGTGGAGAGACCCAGTACTTC.

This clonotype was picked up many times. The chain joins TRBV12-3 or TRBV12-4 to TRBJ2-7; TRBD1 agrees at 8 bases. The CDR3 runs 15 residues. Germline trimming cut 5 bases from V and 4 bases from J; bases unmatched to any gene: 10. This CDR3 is CASSDGQGGMYEQYF. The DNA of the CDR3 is TGTGCCAGCAGTGACGGACAGGGTGGTATGTACGAGCAGTACTTC.

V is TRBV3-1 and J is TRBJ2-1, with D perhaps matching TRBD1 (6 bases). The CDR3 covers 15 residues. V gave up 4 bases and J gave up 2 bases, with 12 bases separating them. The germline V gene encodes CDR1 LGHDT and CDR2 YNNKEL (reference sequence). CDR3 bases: TGTGCCAGCAGCCGAAAACAGGGAACCTACAATGAGCAGTTCTTC. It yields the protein CASSRKQGTYNEQFF.

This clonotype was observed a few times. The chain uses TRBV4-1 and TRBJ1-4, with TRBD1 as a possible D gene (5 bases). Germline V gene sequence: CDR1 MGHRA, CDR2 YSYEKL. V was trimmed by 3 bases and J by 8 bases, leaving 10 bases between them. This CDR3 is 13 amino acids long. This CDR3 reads CASSQRGLEKLFF. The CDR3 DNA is TGCGCCAGCAGCCAGAGGGGTTTGGAAAAACTGTTTTTT.

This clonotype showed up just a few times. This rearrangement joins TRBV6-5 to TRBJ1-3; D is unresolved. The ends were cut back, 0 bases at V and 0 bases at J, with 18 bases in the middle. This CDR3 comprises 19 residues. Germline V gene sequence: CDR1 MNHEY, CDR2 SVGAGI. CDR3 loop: CASSYSSRTDGSSGNTIYF. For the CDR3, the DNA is TGTGCCAGCAGTTACTCGAGCAGAACGGACGGGAGCTCTGGAAACACCATATATTTT.

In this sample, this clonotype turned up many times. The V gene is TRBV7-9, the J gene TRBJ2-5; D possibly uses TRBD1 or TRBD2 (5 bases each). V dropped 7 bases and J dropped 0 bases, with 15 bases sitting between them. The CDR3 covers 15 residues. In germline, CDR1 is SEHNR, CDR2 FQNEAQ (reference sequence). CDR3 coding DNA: TGTGCCAGCACCCATCCGGGACGGGACCAAGAGACCCAGTACTTC. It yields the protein CASTHPGRDQETQYF.

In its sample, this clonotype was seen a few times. DNA for the CDR3: TGCAGTGCTAGTTCCCCCATAGATACGCAGTATTTT. This gives the protein CSASSPIDTQYF. The chain employs TRBV20-1 and TRBJ2-3; D unclear. Germline CDR1 and CDR2: DFQATT and SNEGSKA (reference sequence). There are 12 residues in the CDR3. V gave up 3 bases and J gave up 5 bases, with 9 bases separating them.

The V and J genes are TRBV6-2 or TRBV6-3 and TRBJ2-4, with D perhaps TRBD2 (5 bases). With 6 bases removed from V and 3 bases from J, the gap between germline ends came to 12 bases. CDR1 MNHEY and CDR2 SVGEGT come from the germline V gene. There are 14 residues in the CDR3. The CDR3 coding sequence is TGTGCCAGCAGCGGCCCCCGGGACAAAAACATTCAGTACTTC. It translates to CASSGPRDKNIQYF.

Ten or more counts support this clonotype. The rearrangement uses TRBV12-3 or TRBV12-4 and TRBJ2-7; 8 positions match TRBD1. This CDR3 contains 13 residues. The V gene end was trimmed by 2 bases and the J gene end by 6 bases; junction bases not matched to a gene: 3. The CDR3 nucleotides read TGTGCCAGCAGTTTATTACAGGGGGGCGAGCAGTACTTC. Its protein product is CASSLLQGGEQYF.

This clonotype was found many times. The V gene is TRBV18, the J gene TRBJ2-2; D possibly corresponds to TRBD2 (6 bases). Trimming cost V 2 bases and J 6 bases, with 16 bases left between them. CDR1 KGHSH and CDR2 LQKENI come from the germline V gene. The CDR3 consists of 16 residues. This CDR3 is CASSPGNGGVAGELFF. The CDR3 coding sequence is TGTGCCAGCTCACCAGGAAACGGGGGAGTAGCCGGGGAGCTGTTTTTT.

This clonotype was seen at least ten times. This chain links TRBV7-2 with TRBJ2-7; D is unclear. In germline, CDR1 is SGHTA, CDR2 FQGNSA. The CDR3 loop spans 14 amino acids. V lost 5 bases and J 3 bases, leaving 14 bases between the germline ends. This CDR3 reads CASSQNPLGYEQYF. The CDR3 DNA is TGTGCCAGCAGCCAAAACCCGCTAGGCTACGAGCAGTACTTC. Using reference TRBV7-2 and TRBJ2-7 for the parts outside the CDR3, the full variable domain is GAGVSQSPSNKVTEKGKDVELRCDPISGHTALYWYRQSLGQGLEFLIYFQGNSAPDKSGLPSDRFSAERTGGSVSTLTIQRTQQEDSAVYLCASSQNPLGYEQYFGPGTRLTVT.

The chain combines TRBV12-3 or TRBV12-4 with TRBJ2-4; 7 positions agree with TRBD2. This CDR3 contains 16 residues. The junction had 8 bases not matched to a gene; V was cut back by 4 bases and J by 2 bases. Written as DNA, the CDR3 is TGTGCCAGCAGTTCCTCCGCTAGCGGATCCAAAAACATTCAGTACTTC. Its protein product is CASSSSASGSKNIQYF.

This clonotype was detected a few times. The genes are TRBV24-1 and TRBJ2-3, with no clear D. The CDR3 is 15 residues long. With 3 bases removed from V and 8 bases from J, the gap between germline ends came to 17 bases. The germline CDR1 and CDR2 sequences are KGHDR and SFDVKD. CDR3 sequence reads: CATSDPLLPDRTQYF. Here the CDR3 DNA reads TGTGCCACCAGTGATCCCCTGCTACCCGACCGTACGCAGTATTTT.

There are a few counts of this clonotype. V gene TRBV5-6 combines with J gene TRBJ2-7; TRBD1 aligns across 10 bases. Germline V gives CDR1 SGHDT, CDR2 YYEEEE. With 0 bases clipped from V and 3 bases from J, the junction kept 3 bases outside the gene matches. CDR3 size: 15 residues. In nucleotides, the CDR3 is TGTGCCAGCAGCTTGGTCGGGACAGGGGACTACGAGCAGTACTTC. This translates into CASSLVGTGDYEQYF.

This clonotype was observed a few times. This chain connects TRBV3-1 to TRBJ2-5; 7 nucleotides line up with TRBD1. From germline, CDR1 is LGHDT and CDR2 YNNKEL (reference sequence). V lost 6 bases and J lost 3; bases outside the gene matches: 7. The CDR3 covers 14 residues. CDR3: CASRLTGTEETQYF. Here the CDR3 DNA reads TGTGCCAGCAGGCTTACGGGGACAGAAGAGACCCAGTACTTC.

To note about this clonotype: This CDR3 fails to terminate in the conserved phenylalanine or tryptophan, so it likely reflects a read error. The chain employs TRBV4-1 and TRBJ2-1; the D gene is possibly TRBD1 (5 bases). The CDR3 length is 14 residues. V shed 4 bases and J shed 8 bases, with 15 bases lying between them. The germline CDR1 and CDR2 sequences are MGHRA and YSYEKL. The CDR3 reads CASSRTPRGDEQFY. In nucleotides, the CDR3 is TGCGCCAGCAGCCGTACCCCAAGGGGCGATGAGCAGTTCTAC.

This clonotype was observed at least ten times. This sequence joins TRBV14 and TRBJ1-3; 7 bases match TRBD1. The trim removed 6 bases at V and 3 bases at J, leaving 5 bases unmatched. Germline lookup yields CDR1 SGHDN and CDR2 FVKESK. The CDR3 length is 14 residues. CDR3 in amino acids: CASRLTGDGNTIYF. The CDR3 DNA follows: TGTGCCAGCAGGCTTACAGGGGATGGAAACACCATATATTTT.

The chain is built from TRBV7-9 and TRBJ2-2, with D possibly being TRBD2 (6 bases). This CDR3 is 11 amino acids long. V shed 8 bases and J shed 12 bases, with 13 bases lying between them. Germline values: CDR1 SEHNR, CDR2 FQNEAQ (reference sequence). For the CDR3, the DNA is TGTGCCAGCCCCCGCCGGGGGAAGCTGTTTTTT. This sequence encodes CASPRRGKLFF.

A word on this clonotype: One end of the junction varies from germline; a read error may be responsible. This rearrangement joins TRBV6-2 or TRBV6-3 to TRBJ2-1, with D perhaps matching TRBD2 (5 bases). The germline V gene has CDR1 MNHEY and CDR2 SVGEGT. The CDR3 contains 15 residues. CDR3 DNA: TGTGCCAGCAGTTACTTAAGTGGGAGTGGGAATGTGCAGTTCTTC. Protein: CASSYLSGSGNVQFF.

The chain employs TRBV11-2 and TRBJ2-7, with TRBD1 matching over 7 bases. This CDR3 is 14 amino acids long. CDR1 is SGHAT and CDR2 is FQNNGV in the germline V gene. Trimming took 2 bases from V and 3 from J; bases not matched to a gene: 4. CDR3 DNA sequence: TGTGCCAGCAGCTTAAACCCAGGGGGCTACGAGCAGTACTTC. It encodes CASSLNPGGYEQYF.

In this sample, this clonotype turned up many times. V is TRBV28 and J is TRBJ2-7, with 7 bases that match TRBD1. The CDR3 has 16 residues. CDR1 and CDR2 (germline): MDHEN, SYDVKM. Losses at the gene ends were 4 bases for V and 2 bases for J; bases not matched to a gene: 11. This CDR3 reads CASSYKTGVATYEQYF. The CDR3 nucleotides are TGTGCCAGCAGTTATAAAACAGGGGTCGCCACCTACGAGCAGTACTTC.

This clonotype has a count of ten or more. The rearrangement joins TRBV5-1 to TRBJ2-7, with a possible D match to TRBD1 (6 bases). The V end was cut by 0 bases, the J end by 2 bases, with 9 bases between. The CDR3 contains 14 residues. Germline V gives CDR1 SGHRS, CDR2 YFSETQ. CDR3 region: CASSLGRTAYEQYF. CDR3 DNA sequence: TGCGCCAGCAGCTTGGGCCGGACAGCCTACGAGCAGTACTTC.